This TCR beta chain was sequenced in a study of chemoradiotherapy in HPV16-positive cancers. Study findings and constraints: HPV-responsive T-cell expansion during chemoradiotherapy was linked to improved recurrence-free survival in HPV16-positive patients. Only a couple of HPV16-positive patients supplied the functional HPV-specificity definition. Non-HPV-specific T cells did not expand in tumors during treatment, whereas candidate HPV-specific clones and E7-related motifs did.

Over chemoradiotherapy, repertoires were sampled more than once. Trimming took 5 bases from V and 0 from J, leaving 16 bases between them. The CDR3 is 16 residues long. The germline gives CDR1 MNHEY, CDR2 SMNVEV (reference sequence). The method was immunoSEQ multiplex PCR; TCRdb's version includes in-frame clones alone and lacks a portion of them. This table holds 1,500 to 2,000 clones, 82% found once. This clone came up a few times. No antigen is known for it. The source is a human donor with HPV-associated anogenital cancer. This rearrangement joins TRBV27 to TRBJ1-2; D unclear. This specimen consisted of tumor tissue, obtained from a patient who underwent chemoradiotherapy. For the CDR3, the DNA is TGTGCCAGCAGTGCCTCTAGTCTGGGGACTAACTATGGCTACACCTTC. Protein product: CASSASSLGTNYGYTF.